These 27 T cell receptor beta chains came from one sample sequenced in a study of blood T cell repertoires in COVID-19 (TCRdb year 2020). The library was obtained by the immunoSEQ multiplex PCR assay. The source is immuneACCESS, and TCRdb retained only in-frame sequences with V and J called. Part of the clones is not carried over; for the studies checked, unresolved V genes explain less than half of this, and the remainder is unexplained. The sample table contains a few hundred thousand clones; only one count was recorded for roughly 88% of them. The ten largest clones add up to approximately 2% of the sample. Sequenced sample: PBMCs or T cells enriched from blood (not recorded which). These receptors were obtained from a woman in her thirties or forties who had recovered from COVID-19.

The rearrangement joins TRBV19 to TRBJ1-5; perhaps TRBD1 as D (6 bases). Trimming stripped 2 bases from V and 6 bases from J, with 17 bases between. The CDR3 is 16 residues long. The germline V gene encodes CDR1 LNHDA and CDR2 SQIVND (reference sequence). The CDR3 bases are TGTGCCAGTAGTATACAGGGGATGTTGAAAATTCAGCCCCAGCATTTT. Its protein product is CASSIQGMLKIQPQHF. Looking up the rest from reference TRBV19 and TRBJ1-5 gives the full variable domain: DGGITQSPKYLFRKEGQNVTLSCEQNLNHDAMYWYRQDPGQGLRLIYYSQIVNDFQKGDIAEGYSVSREKKESFPLTVTSAQKNPTAFYLCASSIQGMLKIQPQHFGDGTRLSIL.

V usage is TRBV5-5 and J usage is TRBJ1-2; D gene unclear. Germline V gives CDR1 SGHKS, CDR2 YYEKEE (reference sequence). The CDR3 is made up of 14 amino acids. V lost 5 bases to trimming and J lost 2 bases, with 13 bases between them. The CDR3, as DNA: TGTGCCAGCAGGGTCCCAGGACTCAACTATGGCTACACCTTC. The encoded protein is CASRVPGLNYGYTF.

V usage is TRBV16 and J usage is TRBJ1-2; weak D call: TRBD1 (5 bases). This CDR3 spans 14 amino acids. Per the germline V gene, CDR1 is KGHSY and CDR2 is FQNENV. V lost 1 base and J 6 bases, leaving 12 bases between the germline ends. The CDR3 nucleotides are TGTGCCAGCAGCCAATTCAGGGATAGTCATGGCTACACCTTC. Protein sequence: CASSQFRDSHGYTF.

J is TRBJ2-1 and V is TRBV4-3; 8 bases line up with TRBD2. This CDR3 region has 14 residues. Germline V lookup: CDR1 LGHNA, CDR2 YSLEER. V gave up 1 base and J gave up 12 bases; unmatched junction bases: 8. The CDR3 loop reads CASSQASGRVGQFF. CDR3 DNA: TGCGCCAGCAGCCAAGCTTCCGGGAGGGTAGGGCAGTTCTTC.

The V and J genes are TRBV6-2 or TRBV6-3 and TRBJ2-1, with a weak D call TRBD1 (6 bases). The germline gives CDR1 MNHEY, CDR2 SVGEGT. The V and J ends lost 5 bases and 1 base respectively, with 12 bases between them. CDR3 length: 15 residues. As DNA, the CDR3 is TGTGCCAGCAGTCTAACAGGGTTTTCCTACAATGAGCAGTTCTTC. This codes for CASSLTGFSYNEQFF.

The chain uses TRBV11-3 and TRBJ2-5, with TRBD2 matching 9 bases. The trim removed 2 bases at V and 5 bases at J, leaving 12 bases unmatched. The CDR3 runs 17 residues. Germline assignment: CDR1 SGHNT and CDR2 YENEEA. CDR3: CASSLWGPREGVETQYF. CDR3 in DNA: TGTGCCAGCAGCTTATGGGGTCCGCGGGAGGGCGTGGAGACCCAGTACTTC.

V usage is TRBV10-3 and J usage is TRBJ2-1; D remains ambiguous. Between the trimmed V and J ends, which lost 0 bases and 9 bases, there was a span of 12 bases. Germline-derived CDR1 and CDR2 are ENHRY and SYGVKD. This CDR3 spans 14 amino acids. The CDR3 is CAISESSIVGEQFF. The CDR3 DNA is TGTGCCATCAGTGAGTCGAGTATAGTTGGTGAGCAGTTCTTC.

J is TRBJ2-3 and V is TRBV5-1, with TRBD2 matching 12 bases. CDR1 is SGHRS, CDR2 YFSETQ, per germline. CDR3 length: 18 residues. The junction had 7 bases not matched to a gene; V was cut back by 2 bases and J by 0 bases. This chain's CDR3 is CASSFLAGGGSSTDTQYF. Written as DNA, the CDR3 is TGCGCCAGCAGCTTCCTAGCGGGAGGGGGCTCTAGCACAGATACGCAGTATTTT.

The chain recombines TRBV21-1 with TRBJ2-1; TRBD2 was called by the table and not checked on the DNA. TRBV21-1 is a recognized pseudogene. The CDR3 has 13 amino acids. The DNA for the CDR3 is TGTGCCAGCGGAGGAACTAGCGGATGCGAGCAGTTCTTC. Its protein product is CASGGTSGCEQFF.

The chain combines TRBV7-6 with TRBJ2-7; D uncertain. In germline, CDR1 is SGHVS, CDR2 FNYEAQ. This CDR3 contains 13 residues. Deletions cut 1 base from V and 6 bases from J, with 10 bases between. This CDR3 reads CASSLGDMGEQYF. The CDR3 nucleotides read TGTGCCAGCAGCTTAGGAGACATGGGCGAGCAGTACTTC.

V is TRBV11-3 and J is TRBJ2-7; TRBD2 is a possible D gene (6 bases). V was clipped by 2 bases and J by 6 bases, with 23 bases between them. The CDR3 consists of 17 residues. The V gene's germline CDR1 is SGHNT and CDR2 YENEEA. The CDR3 region has the DNA TGTGCCAGCAGCTTAACTAGTTGGGGGGAATACTCCCTCGAGCAGTACTTC. It yields the protein CASSLTSWGEYSLEQYF.

The CDR3 loop reads CSLPLAGGYTF. The CDR3 DNA reads as TGCAGTCTCCCTTTGGCAGGGGGCTACACCTTC. The chain employs TRBV20-1 and TRBJ1-2; possible D gene TRBD1, 5 bases. CDR3 length: 11 residues. The ends were cut back, 8 bases at V and 8 bases at J, with 15 bases in the middle. CDR1 and CDR2 from the germline V gene are DFQATT and SNEGSKA (reference sequence).

The rearrangement links TRBV27 to TRBJ1-2, with a possible D match to TRBD1 (5 bases). Germline assignment: CDR1 MNHEY and CDR2 SMNVEV (reference sequence). The ends were cut back, 5 bases at V and 8 bases at J, with 12 bases in the middle. This CDR3 has 12 amino acids. The CDR3 DNA reads as TGTGCCAGCAGTACCACAGGCGGCGGCTACACCTTC. It yields the protein CASSTTGGGYTF.

The V and J genes are TRBV27 and TRBJ1-1; a weak D match, TRBD1 (6 bases). Germline V gene sequence: CDR1 MNHEY, CDR2 SMNVEV (reference sequence). The CDR3 length is 13 residues. V was pared by 5 bases and J by 2 bases, with 9 bases between. In DNA form, the CDR3 reads TGTGCCAGCAGTCCAGGGGCTAACACTGAAGCTTTCTTT. Translated, it gives CASSPGANTEAFF.

The V call is TRBV24-1, the J call TRBJ1-1, with unresolved D. Deletions cut 8 bases from V and 2 bases from J, with 14 bases between. This CDR3 region has 14 residues. CDR1 is KGHDR and CDR2 is SFDVKD in the germline V gene. The CDR3 sequence is CATTSGVPNTEAFF. CDR3 DNA sequence: TGTGCCACCACTTCCGGGGTCCCAAACACTGAAGCTTTCTTT.

The rearrangement links TRBV6-5 to TRBJ2-7, with TRBD2 matching over 7 bases. Germline V gene lookup returns CDR1 MNHEY and CDR2 SVGAGI. CDR3 length: 15 amino acids. J gave up 2 bases and V 0 bases, and 4 bases lay outside the gene matches. The CDR3 loop is CASSYSSGNAYEQYF. In nucleotides, the CDR3 is TGTGCCAGCAGTTACTCGAGCGGGAACGCCTACGAGCAGTACTTC.

The chain uses TRBV27 and TRBJ1-1, with 7 bases identical to TRBD1. This CDR3 contains 14 residues. Germline lookup yields CDR1 MNHEY and CDR2 SMNVEV (reference sequence). After removal of 6 bases from V and 4 bases from J, the junction contained 8 bases not matched to a gene. In nucleotides, the CDR3 is TGTGCCAGCAGGTCGACAGGGCGGGCCACTGAAGCTTTCTTT. It encodes CASRSTGRATEAFF.

In this sample, this clone turned up once. V usage is TRBV3-1 (or the pseudogene TRBV3-2) and J usage is TRBJ1-3, with TRBD1 as a possible D gene (5 bases). Germline V gene data show CDR1 as LGHDT and CDR2 as YNNKEL (reference sequence). The V and J ends lost 0 bases and 4 bases respectively, with 16 bases between them. The CDR3 sequence is 17 residues long. For the CDR3, the DNA is TGTGCCAGCAGCCAAGAGGAACGTGGACACAAAGGAAACACCATATATTTT. It codes for CASSQEERGHKGNTIYF.

This chain links TRBV6-5 with TRBJ1-2; a weak D match, TRBD1 (5 bases). V was trimmed by 6 bases and J by 7 bases, leaving 15 bases between them. Germline V gives CDR1 MNHEY, CDR2 SVGAGI. The CDR3 is 13 amino acids. Here the CDR3 reads CASSLSRDSGYTF. CDR3 coding DNA: TGTGCCAGCAGCCTCTCCCGGGACTCTGGCTACACCTTC.

The genes are TRBV5-4 and TRBJ1-6, with D unresolved. The CDR3 extends over 17 amino acids. The V end lost 4 bases, the J end lost 7 bases, and 21 bases lay between the germline ends. Germline CDR1 SGHNT, CDR2 YYREEE (reference sequence). CDR3 DNA: TGTGCCAGCAGCCCCTTCTTGGATCGGGGAGGGAATTCACCCCTCCACTTT. Translated, it gives CASSPFLDRGGNSPLHF.

The chain combines TRBV11-3 with TRBJ1-1; no reliable D call. Germline values: CDR1 SGHNT, CDR2 YENEEA. Trimming took off 1 base at V and 3 bases at J, with 12 bases between the two ends. There are 15 residues in the CDR3. The CDR3 DNA reads as TGTGCCAGCAGCTTAGCTCAATCCGGGGACACTGAAGCTTTCTTT. Translating gives CASSLAQSGDTEAFF.

DNA for the CDR3: TGTGCCAGCAGCCCCAGACTAGCGGGAGAATTTGATACGCAGTATTTT. Protein product: CASSPRLAGEFDTQYF. The chain links TRBV4-2 to TRBJ2-3, with TRBD2 identical over 12 bases. The germline V gene encodes CDR1 LGHNA and CDR2 YNFKEQ. The CDR3 extends over 16 amino acids. The junction had 8 bases not matched to a gene; V was cut back by 4 bases and J by 6 bases.

The V call is TRBV2, the J call TRBJ1-5; D not certain. There are 15 residues in the CDR3. Trimming removed 6 bases at V and 4 bases at J, with 16 bases between. Germline V gene sequence: CDR1 SNHLY, CDR2 FYNNEI. The CDR3 sequence is CASSVRAPGNQPQHF. In DNA, the CDR3 is TGTGCCAGCAGCGTCCGAGCCCCGGGGAATCAGCCCCAGCATTTT.

This clone has just one count. The chain recombines TRBV19 with TRBJ2-5, with TRBD2 identical over 8 bases. The CDR3 loop spans 13 amino acids. The trim removed 4 bases at V and 4 bases at J, leaving 2 bases unmatched. CDR1 and CDR2 (germline): LNHDA, SQIVND (reference sequence). The CDR3 coding sequence is TGTGCCAGTAGTAGGCTAGCGGGAGAGACCCAGTACTTC. As protein: CASSRLAGETQYF.

This clone was counted once. This chain connects TRBV10-2 to TRBJ2-1, with D tentatively TRBD1 (5 bases). V was cut by 1 base and J by 4 bases, with 11 bases left in between. Germline CDR1 reads WSHSY; CDR2 reads SAAADI. CDR3 length: 15 amino acids. The CDR3 is CASSELTDWYNEQFF. For the CDR3, the DNA is TGCGCCAGCAGTGAGTTGACAGACTGGTACAATGAGCAGTTCTTC.

V gene TRBV4-1 combines with J gene TRBJ1-5; weak D call: TRBD1 (5 bases). The V and J ends lost 1 base and 11 bases respectively, with 27 bases between them. The CDR3 is made up of 18 amino acids. The germline V gene has CDR1 MGHRA and CDR2 YSYEKL. CDR3 region: CASSQAPHLVTGGVAQHF. In nucleotides, the CDR3 is TGCGCCAGCAGCCAAGCCCCCCATTTAGTCACCGGGGGTGTAGCCCAGCATTTT.

CDR3 coding DNA: TGCGCCAGCAGCCCCCTAACCGGACAGGACACCGGGGAGCTGTTTTTT. Protein sequence: CASSPLTGQDTGELFF. V gene TRBV4-1 combines with J gene TRBJ2-2, with TRBD1 matching 7 bases. This CDR3 region has 16 residues. Looked up from germline, CDR1 is MGHRA and CDR2 is YSYEKL. The trim removed 4 bases at V and 3 bases at J, leaving 8 bases unmatched.